A single sample gave rise to the 9 T cell receptor beta chains below, sequenced in a study of T cells in localized non-small cell lung cancer. Here immunoSEQ multiplex PCR was the method, and the copy in TCRdb shows in-frame clones only, minus some. The table shows about 54,000 clones, with about four fifths occurring only once. The specimen was peripheral blood, collected before any cancer treatment. Receptors were obtained from a female donor over 55 with stage II squamous cell lung carcinoma.

The chain links TRBV5-1 to TRBJ2-7, with 10 bases aligning to TRBD1. The V and J ends lost 2 bases and 4 bases, in that order; junction bases with no gene match: 3. The CDR3 covers 14 residues. CDR1 and CDR2 from the germline V gene are SGHRS and YFSETQ. CDR3 region: CASSFGQGDYEQYF. CDR3 bases: TGCGCCAGCAGCTTCGGACAGGGGGATTACGAGCAGTACTTC.

V and J are TRBV2 and TRBJ1-6; D remains unclear. There are 16 residues in the CDR3. CDR1 SNHLY and CDR2 FYNNEI come from the germline V gene. Trimming removed 8 bases from V and 7 bases from J, with 21 bases in between. CDR3 sequence (DNA): TGTGCCAGCGACCTAAACGGGCTCCTGGAGAATTCACCCCTCCACTTT. Amino acid sequence: CASDLNGLLENSPLHF.

Turning to this clone: A much larger clone lies one base from this, so it may be a read error. The chain has TRBV7-9 and TRBJ1-1; 9 bases map to TRBD1. V dropped 5 bases and J dropped 4; count of bases not matched to a gene: 2. Germline CDR1 and CDR2: SEHNR and FQNEAQ (reference sequence). This CDR3 has 13 amino acids. The CDR3 region is CASSQQGATEAFF. In DNA form, the CDR3 reads TGTGCCAGCAGCCAACAGGGGGCCACTGAAGCTTTCTTT.

This chain links TRBV15 with TRBJ1-1; D is unclear. Trimming took 0 bases from V and 5 from J, leaving 7 bases between them. Germline CDR1 is LNHNV and CDR2 is YYDKDF (reference sequence). This CDR3 comprises 13 residues. The CDR3 DNA reads as TGTGCCACCAGCAGAGATCAGATAACTGAAGCTTTCTTT. The encoded protein is CATSRDQITEAFF.

CDR3 protein: CASTLLGAEAFF. In nucleotides, the CDR3 is TGTGCCAGCACCTTGCTAGGTGCTGAAGCTTTCTTT. V gene TRBV7-9 combines with J gene TRBJ1-1, with D unresolved. V lost 7 bases and J 6 bases, leaving 12 bases between the germline ends. Germline CDR1 and CDR2: SEHNR and FQNEAQ (reference sequence). The CDR3 is made up of 12 amino acids. Full variable domain (missing parts from reference TRBV7-9 and TRBJ1-1): DTGVSQNPRHKITKRGQNVTFRCDPISEHNRLYWYRQTLGQGPEFLTYFQNEAQLEKSRLLSDRFSAERPKGSFSTLEIQRTEQGDSAMYLCASTLLGAEAFFGQGTRLTVV.

This chain uses TRBV6-1 with TRBJ1-3; D is ambiguous. CDR1 and CDR2 (germline): MNHNS, SASEGT. V dropped 2 bases and J dropped 0 bases, with 11 bases sitting between them. The CDR3 is made up of 16 amino acids. Here the CDR3 reads CASSEIVTYSGNTIYF. The CDR3 coding sequence is TGTGCCAGCAGTGAAATAGTCACATACTCTGGAAACACCATATATTTT.

This clone came up a few times. The rearrangement links TRBV13 to TRBJ1-2; no clear D gene. Germline V lookup: CDR1 PRHDT, CDR2 FYEKMQ (reference sequence). The CDR3 sequence is 11 residues long. Trimming took off 3 bases at V and 1 base at J, with 0 bases between the two ends. The CDR3 DNA follows: TGTGCCAGCAGCTTTAACTATGGCTACACCTTC. This gives the protein CASSFNYGYTF. Supplemented by reference TRBV13 and TRBJ1-2, the full variable domain reads AAGVIQSPRHLIKEKRETATLKCYPIPRHDTVYWYQQGPGQDPQFLISFYEKMQSDKGSIPDRFSAQQFSDYHSELNMSSLELGDSALYFCASSFNYGYTFGSGTRLTVV.

The chain employs TRBV2 and TRBJ1-2; 7 nucleotides match TRBD1. From germline, CDR1 is SNHLY and CDR2 FYNNEI. The CDR3 has 14 amino acids. J lost 8 bases, V lost 2 bases, and 8 bases had no gene match. DNA for the CDR3: TGTGCCAGCAGTGAACAGGGGGGAGTTTTCGGCTACACCTTC. This codes for CASSEQGGVFGYTF.

The chain joins TRBV7-8 to TRBJ1-1; 11 bases align to TRBD1. Germline V gene data show CDR1 as SGHVS and CDR2 as FQNEAQ. V dropped 1 base and J dropped 4; count of bases not matched to a gene: 5. The CDR3 is 16 amino acids. CDR3 sequence reads: CASSLVLGTGGTEAFF. The CDR3, as DNA: TGTGCCAGCAGCTTAGTTTTAGGGACAGGGGGCACTGAAGCTTTCTTT.